This TCR beta chain comes out of a study of blood T cell repertoires in COVID-19. Produced via immunoSEQ multiplex PCR; TCRdb's table is partial and in-frame only. The sample has roughly 150,000 clones, 79% seen once; the top ten hold around 8%. V dropped 2 bases and J dropped 4 bases, with 6 bases sitting between them. The germline V gene has CDR1 ENHRY and CDR2 SYGVKD. This CDR3 has 13 residues. The material sequenced was peripheral blood. The chain couples TRBV10-3 to TRBJ1-5; TRBD1 might be the D (5 bases). This clonotype originated in a woman aged 55-69 years with COVID-19, enrolled during active disease. The CDR3 DNA reads as TGTGCCATCAGTGAGAACAGGAATCAGCCCCAGCATTTT. Translating gives CAISENRNQPQHF.